This T cell receptor (beta chain) is drawn from a study of sequential checkpoint blockade in melanoma. Treatment in this sample: randomized to nivolumab then ipilimumab (arm A) or the reverse (arm B). In germline, CDR1 is SQVTM, CDR2 ANQGSEA. V shed 6 bases and J shed 6 bases, with 20 bases lying between them. There are 14 residues in the CDR3. The data were produced by immunoSEQ multiplex PCR, yet TCRdb's version contains in-frame clones alone and is incomplete. The table has around 40,000 clones, 70% to 90% seen once. This TCR came from a human donor with melanoma. This specimen was CD8+ T cells sorted from blood (inferred from file names), taken from a patient given nivolumab and ipilimumab in sequence. The genes are TRBV29-1 and TRBJ1-1, with a weak D call TRBD1 (5 bases). The CDR3 reads CSVDDSLGYAEAFF. As DNA, the CDR3 is TGCAGCGTGGACGACAGTCTGGGCTACGCTGAAGCTTTCTTT.